The present T cell receptor beta chain was sequenced within a study of Tregs in tolerant kidney transplant recipients. Background on the study: Related graft donors supplied nonmyeloablative bone marrow transplants, and mixed chimerism was transient.

Per germline, CDR1 SGHNT and CDR2 YENEEA. V trimming: 0 bases; J trimming: 2 bases; junction bases outside the gene matches: 3. The CDR3 is 16 residues long. An overnight rest at 37°C with approximately 210 IU/ml IL-2 preceded regulatory T cell sorting from thawed PBMCs. A remark on this clone: Its target is unknown.

Study-wide results and limits: Tregs expanded with activated donor B cells seemed most donor-specific.

The method was immunoSEQ multiplex PCR; TCRdb's version includes in-frame clones alone and lacks a portion of them. The sample records about 78,000 clones, under 95% being singletons. Sequenced here: Tregs from blood, sampled before the transplant. V is TRBV11-3 and J is TRBJ2-1, with TRBD2 identical over 8 bases. The TCR comes from a human donor who received a combined kidney and bone marrow transplant. For the CDR3, the DNA is TGTGCCAGCAGCTTAGAGGGCGGGAGGACCTACAATGAGCAGTTCTTC. Translated, it gives CASSLEGGRTYNEQFF.